The entry below describes one T cell receptor (beta chain). Its target is unknown. The use of a sample-barcoded 5' primer and a J-beta primer mix characterized a second PCR of about 7 to 12 cycles. TCRdb reprocessed the 5' RACE reads with MiXCR, giving one entry per CDR3 protein. The data hold about 1 million distinct CDR3 sequences, with 45% observed a single time. This sample is drawn from a study of blood T cells in healthy people across ages. About the study: There was about one barcoded beta molecule captured by template switching per two T cells. Study outcomes and limitations: Older individuals had lower TCR beta diversity per million T cells (the decline was roughly linear). A conclusive naive versus antigen-experienced comparison was prevented by the unsorted PBMCs.

This TCR was sampled from an older woman in good health. What was sequenced was blood.

CDR3: CASSVRTSITF. Written as DNA, the CDR3 is TGTGCCAGCAGCGTAAGGACTTCAATCACCTTC. The chain links TRBV9 to TRBJ1-2; no clear D. Germline assignment: CDR1 SGDLS and CDR2 YYNGEE. V gave up 1 base and J gave up 13 bases, with 11 bases separating them. This CDR3 region has 11 residues.